This TCR beta chain was recorded in a study of OX40 agonist ivuxolimab in advanced cancers. The table came from immunoSEQ multiplex PCR; TCRdb's copy has only in-frame clones and leaves some out. The table lists 97,000 or so clones, about 90% of them singletons. Of note for this clone: What it binds is unknown.

Baseline, cycle 4 day 1, and cycle 7 day 1 were the blood sampling points. The CDR3 loop spans 17 amino acids. Germline loops: CDR1 SGHRS, CDR2 YFSETQ. V gave up 4 bases and J gave up 0 bases, with 14 bases separating them. Study-wide results and caveats: Low normalized T-cell clonal expansion was additionally recorded for some nonresponders. The study observed clonal expansion of CD4+ and CD8+ blood T cells by week 6 at 0.1 to 3.0 mg/kg. Mean expanded clone counts were higher in CD8+ than CD4+ T cells.

V usage is TRBV5-1 and J usage is TRBJ1-6; D might be TRBD1 (5 bases). The TCR originated in an adult with an advanced solid tumor such as melanoma, head and neck, liver or kidney cancer. The starting material was CD4+ or CD8+ T cells sorted from blood, obtained in a trial of the OX40 agonist ivuxolimab. CDR3 in amino acids: CASSPGTGSSYNSPLHF. CDR3 nucleotide sequence: TGCGCCAGCAGCCCCGGGACCGGGAGCTCCTATAATTCACCCCTCCACTTT.